This TCR beta chain derives from a study of blood T cell repertoires in COVID-19. Study at large: Some COVID-19 samples were acute and others convalescent; all came from the United States, Italy and Spain. T cells, B-cell-depleted T cells, or PBMCs provided the cDNA or gDNA that served as material.

Per the original data handling: The authors estimated nucleated cell counts from reference gene primer amplification. The data were produced by immunoSEQ multiplex PCR, yet TCRdb's version contains in-frame clones alone and is incomplete. That table is the source of V, J and clone size, and D and trimming were worked out from the DNA. The sample consists of about 73,000 clones, roughly four fifths of them appearing once. The V gene end was trimmed by 2 bases and the J gene end by 3 bases; junction bases not matched to a gene: 10. The germline V gene encodes CDR1 SGHNT and CDR2 YYREEE (reference sequence). This CDR3 region has 17 residues.

What was sequenced was peripheral blood. The source is a man aged 65 to 79 with COVID-19, enrolled during active disease. The rearrangement links TRBV5-4 to TRBJ2-3, with 9 bases identical to TRBD1. Here the CDR3 DNA reads TGTGCCAGCAGCTTCGGGACAGGGAGGAGTAGTACAGATACGCAGTATTTT. Amino acids: CASSFGTGRSSTDTQYF.